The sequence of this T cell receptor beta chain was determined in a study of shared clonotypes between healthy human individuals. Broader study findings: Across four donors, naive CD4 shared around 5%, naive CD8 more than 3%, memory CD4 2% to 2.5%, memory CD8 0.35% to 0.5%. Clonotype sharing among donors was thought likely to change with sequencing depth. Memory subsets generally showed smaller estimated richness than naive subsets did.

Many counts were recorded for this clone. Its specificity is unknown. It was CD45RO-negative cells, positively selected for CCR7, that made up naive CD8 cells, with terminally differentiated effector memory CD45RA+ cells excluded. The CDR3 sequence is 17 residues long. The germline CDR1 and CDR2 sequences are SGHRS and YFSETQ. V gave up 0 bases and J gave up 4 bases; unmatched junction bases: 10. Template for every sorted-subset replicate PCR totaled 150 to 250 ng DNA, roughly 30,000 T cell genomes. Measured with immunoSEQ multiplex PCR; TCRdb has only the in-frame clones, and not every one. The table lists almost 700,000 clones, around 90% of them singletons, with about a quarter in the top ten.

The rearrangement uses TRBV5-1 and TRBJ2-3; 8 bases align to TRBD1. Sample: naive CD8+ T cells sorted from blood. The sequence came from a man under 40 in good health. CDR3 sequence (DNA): TGCGCCAGCAGCTTGGAGAGGGGCAGGGGGCGGGCAGATACGCAGTATTTT. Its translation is CASSLERGRGRADTQYF.